This T cell receptor (beta chain) was retrieved from a study of blood T cell repertoires in COVID-19. The CDR3 extends over 19 amino acids. Germline values: CDR1 LNHNV, CDR2 YYDKDF (reference sequence). With 8 bases clipped from V and 3 bases from J, the junction kept 21 bases outside the gene matches. Data came from immunoSEQ multiplex PCR; TCRdb stores just in-frame clones and leaves some out. This sample has roughly 90,000 clones; approximately 86% occur once, and the top ten carry approximately 3%. While infection was still active, Seattle patients were enrolled and then followed longitudinally. Sequences were obtained from peripheral blood. The source of this sequence is a woman over 75 with COVID-19, enrolled during active disease. V is TRBV15 and J is TRBJ2-2; 7 bases map to TRBD1. The CDR3 DNA is TGTGCCACCTCATCCGGGACAGCGGCCCCCCCGATGGACACCGGGGAGCTGTTTTTT. Its protein product is CATSSGTAAPPMDTGELFF.